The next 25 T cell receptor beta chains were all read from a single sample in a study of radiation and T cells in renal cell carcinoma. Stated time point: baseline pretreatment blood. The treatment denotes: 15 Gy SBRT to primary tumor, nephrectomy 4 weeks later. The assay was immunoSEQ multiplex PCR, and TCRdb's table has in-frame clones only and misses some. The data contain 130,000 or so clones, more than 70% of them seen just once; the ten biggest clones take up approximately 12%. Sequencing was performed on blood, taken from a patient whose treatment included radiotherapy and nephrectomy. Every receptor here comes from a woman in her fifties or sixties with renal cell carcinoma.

CDR3: CASIEEIFYGYTF. The CDR3 DNA reads TGTGCCAGCATAGAAGAGATCTTCTATGGCTACACCTTC. The chain couples TRBV2 to TRBJ1-2; D is uncertain. The CDR3 extends over 13 amino acids. Trimming took 7 bases from V and 4 from J, leaving 13 bases between them. Germline assignment: CDR1 SNHLY and CDR2 FYNNEI.

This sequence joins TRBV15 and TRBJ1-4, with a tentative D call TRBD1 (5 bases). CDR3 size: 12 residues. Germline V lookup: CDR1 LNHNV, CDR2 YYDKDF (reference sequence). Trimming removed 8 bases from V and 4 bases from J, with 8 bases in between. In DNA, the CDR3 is TGTGCCACCGGGGCCTATAATGAAAAACTGTTTTTT. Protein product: CATGAYNEKLFF. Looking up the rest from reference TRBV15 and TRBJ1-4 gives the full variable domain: DAMVIQNPRYQVTQFGKPVTLSCSQTLNHNVMYWYQQKSSQAPKLLFHYYDKDFNNEADTPDNFQSRRPNTSFCFLDIRSPGLGDTAMYLCATGAYNEKLFFGSGTQLSVL.

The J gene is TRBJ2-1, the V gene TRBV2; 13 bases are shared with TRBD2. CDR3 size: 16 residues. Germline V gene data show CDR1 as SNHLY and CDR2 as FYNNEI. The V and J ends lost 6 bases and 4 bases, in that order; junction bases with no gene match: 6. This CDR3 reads CASRGTSGTFYNEQFF. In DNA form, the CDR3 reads TGTGCCAGCAGAGGGACTAGCGGGACTTTTTACAATGAGCAGTTCTTC.

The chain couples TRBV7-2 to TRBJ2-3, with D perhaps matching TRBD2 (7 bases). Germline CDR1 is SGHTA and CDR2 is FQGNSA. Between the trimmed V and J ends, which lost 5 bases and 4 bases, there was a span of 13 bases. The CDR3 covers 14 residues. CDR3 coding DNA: TGTGCCAGCAGCCCCTCGGGGGGCCCAGATACGCAGTATTTT. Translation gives CASSPSGGPDTQYF.

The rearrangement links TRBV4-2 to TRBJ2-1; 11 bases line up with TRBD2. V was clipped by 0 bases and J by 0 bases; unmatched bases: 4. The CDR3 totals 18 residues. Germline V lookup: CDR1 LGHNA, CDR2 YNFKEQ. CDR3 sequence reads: CASSQDSGGAGSYNEQFF. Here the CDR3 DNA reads TGTGCCAGCAGCCAAGATAGCGGGGGGGCCGGCTCCTACAATGAGCAGTTCTTC.

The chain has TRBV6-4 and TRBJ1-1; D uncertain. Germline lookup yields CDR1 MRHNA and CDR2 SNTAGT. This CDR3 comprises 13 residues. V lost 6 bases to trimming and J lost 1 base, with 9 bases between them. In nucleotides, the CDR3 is TGTGCCAGCAGGAAGTGGACGAACACTGAAGCTTTCTTT. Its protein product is CASRKWTNTEAFF.

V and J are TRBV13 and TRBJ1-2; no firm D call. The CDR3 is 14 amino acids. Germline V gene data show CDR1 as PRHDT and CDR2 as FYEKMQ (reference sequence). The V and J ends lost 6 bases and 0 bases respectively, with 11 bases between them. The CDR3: CASREGLANYGYTF. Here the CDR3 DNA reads TGTGCCAGCAGAGAGGGTCTAGCTAACTATGGCTACACCTTC. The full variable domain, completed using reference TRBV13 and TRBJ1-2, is AAGVIQSPRHLIKEKRETATLKCYPIPRHDTVYWYQQGPGQDPQFLISFYEKMQSDKGSIPDRFSAQQFSDYHSELNMSSLELGDSALYFCASREGLANYGYTFGSGTRLTVV.

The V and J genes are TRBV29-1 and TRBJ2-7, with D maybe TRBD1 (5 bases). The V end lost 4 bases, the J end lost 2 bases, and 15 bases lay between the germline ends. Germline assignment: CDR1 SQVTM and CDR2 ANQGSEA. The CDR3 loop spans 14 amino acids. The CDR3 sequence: CSVVVSLGAYEQYF. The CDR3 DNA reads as TGCAGCGTTGTTGTGTCGTTAGGGGCCTACGAGCAGTACTTC.

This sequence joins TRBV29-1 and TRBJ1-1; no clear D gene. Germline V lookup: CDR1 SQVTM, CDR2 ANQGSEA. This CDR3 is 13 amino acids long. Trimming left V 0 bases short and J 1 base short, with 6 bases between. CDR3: CSVEEVENTEAFF. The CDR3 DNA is TGCAGCGTTGAAGAGGTGGAGAACACTGAAGCTTTCTTT.

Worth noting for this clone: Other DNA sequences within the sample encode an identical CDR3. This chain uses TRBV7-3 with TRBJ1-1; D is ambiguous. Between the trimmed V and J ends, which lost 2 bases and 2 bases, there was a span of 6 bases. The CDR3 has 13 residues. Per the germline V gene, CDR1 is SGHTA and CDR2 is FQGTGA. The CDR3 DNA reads TGTGCCAGCAGCTTAGGAGCAAACACTGAAGCTTTCTTT. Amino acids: CASSLGANTEAFF.

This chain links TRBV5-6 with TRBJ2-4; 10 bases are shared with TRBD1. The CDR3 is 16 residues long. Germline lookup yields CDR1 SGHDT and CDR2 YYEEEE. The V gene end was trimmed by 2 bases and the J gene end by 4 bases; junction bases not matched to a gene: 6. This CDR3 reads CASSFPGQGLKNIQYF. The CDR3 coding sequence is TGTGCCAGCAGCTTTCCGGGACAGGGGCTAAAAAACATTCAGTACTTC.

CDR3 loop: CAWSPGAGYTF. The CDR3 DNA follows: TGTGCCTGGAGCCCGGGGGCCGGCTACACCTTC. This rearrangement joins TRBV30 to TRBJ1-2, with a tentative D call TRBD1 (6 bases). Per the germline V gene, CDR1 is GTSNPN and CDR2 is SVGIG (reference sequence). V was trimmed by 3 bases and J by 8 bases, leaving 10 bases between them. The CDR3 spans 11 residues.

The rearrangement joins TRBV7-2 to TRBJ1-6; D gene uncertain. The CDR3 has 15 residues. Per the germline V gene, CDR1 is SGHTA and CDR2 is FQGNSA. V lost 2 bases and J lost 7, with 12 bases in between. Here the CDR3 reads CASSLTSVGNSPLHF. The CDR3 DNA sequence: TGTGCCAGCAGCTTAACGAGTGTGGGAAATTCACCCCTCCACTTT.

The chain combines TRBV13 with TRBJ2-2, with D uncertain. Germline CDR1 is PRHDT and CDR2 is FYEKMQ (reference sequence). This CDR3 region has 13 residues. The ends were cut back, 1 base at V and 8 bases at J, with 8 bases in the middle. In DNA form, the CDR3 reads TGTGCCAGCAGCTTAGTGGCGACGGGGGAGCTGTTTTTT. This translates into CASSLVATGELFF.

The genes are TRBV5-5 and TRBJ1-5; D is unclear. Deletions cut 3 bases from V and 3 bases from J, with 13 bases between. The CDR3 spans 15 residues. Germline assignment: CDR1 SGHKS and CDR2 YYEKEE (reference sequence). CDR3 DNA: TGTGCCAGCAGCTCCCGGGTCCGGGACAATCAGCCCCAGCATTTT. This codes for CASSSRVRDNQPQHF. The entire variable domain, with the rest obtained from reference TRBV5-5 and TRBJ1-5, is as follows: DAGVTQSPTHLIKTRGQQVTLRCSPISGHKSVSWYQQVLGQGPQFIFQYYEKEERGRGNFPDRFSARQFPNYSSELNVNALLLGDSALYLCASSSRVRDNQPQHFGDGTRLSIL.

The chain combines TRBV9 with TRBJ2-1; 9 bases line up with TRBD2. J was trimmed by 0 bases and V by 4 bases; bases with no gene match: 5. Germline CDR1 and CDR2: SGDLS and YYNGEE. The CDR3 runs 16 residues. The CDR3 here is CASSISGGNSYNEQFF. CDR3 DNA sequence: TGTGCCAGCAGCATCAGCGGGGGGAACTCCTACAATGAGCAGTTCTTC.

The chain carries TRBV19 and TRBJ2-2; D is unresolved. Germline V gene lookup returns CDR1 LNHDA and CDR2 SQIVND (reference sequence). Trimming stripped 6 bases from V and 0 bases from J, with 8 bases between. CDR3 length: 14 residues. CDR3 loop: CASRVRPNTGELFF. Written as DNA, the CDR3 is TGTGCCAGTAGGGTGAGGCCGAACACCGGGGAGCTGTTTTTT.

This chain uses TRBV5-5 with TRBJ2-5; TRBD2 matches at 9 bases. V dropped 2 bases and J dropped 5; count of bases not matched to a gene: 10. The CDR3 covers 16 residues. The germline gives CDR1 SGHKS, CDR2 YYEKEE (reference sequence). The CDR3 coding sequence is TGTGCCAGCAGCTTCGTGTATAGCGGGGGTTTGGAGACCCAGTACTTC. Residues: CASSFVYSGGLETQYF.

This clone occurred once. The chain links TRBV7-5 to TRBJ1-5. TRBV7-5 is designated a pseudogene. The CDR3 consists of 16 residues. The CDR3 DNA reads TGTGCCAGAAGCTTAGCGGGGCCGGAGGTAGGGCAGCCCCAGCATTTT. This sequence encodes CARSLAGPEVGQPQHF.

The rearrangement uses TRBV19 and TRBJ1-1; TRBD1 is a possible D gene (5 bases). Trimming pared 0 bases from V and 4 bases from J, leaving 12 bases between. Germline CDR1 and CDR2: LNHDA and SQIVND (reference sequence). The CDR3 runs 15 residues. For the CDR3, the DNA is TGTGCCAGTAGTATAGAAGGCAGGGTGGGCACTGAAGCTTTCTTT. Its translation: CASSIEGRVGTEAFF.

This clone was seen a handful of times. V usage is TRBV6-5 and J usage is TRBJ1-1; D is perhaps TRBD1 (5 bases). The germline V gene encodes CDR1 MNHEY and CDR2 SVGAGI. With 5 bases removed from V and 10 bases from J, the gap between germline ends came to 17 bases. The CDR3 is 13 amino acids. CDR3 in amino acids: CASSPPGVGVAFF. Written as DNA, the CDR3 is TGTGCCAGCAGTCCCCCTGGGGTGGGGGTAGCTTTCTTT.

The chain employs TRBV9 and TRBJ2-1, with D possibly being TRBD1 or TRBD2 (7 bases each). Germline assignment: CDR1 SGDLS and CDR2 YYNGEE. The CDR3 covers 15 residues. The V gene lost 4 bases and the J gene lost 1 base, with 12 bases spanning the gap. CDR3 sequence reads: CASSTQGGSYNEQFF. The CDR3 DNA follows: TGTGCCAGCAGCACTCAGGGGGGGTCCTACAATGAGCAGTTCTTC.

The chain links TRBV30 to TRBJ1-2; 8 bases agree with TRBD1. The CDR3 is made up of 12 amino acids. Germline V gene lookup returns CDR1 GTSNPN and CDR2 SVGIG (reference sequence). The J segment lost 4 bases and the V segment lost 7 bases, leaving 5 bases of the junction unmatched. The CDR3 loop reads CASHRGGYGYTF. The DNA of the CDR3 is TGTGCCTCCCACAGGGGGGGCTATGGCTACACCTTC.

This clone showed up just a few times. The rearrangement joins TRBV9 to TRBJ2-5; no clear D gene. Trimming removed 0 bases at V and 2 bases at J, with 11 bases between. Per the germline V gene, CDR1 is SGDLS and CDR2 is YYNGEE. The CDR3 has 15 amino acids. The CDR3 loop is CASSVAGLLQETQYF. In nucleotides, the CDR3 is TGTGCCAGCAGCGTAGCTGGCCTATTACAAGAGACCCAGTACTTC.

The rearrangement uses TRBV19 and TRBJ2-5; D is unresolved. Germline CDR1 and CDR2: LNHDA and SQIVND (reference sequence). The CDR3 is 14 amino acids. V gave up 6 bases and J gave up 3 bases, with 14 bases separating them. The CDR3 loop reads CASRKAGSEETQYF. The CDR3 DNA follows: TGTGCCAGTAGGAAGGCAGGATCCGAAGAGACCCAGTACTTC. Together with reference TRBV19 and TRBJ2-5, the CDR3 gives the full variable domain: DGGITQSPKYLFRKEGQNVTLSCEQNLNHDAMYWYRQDPGQGLRLIYYSQIVNDFQKGDIAEGYSVSREKKESFPLTVTSAQKNPTAFYLCASRKAGSEETQYFGPGTRLLVL.